This T cell receptor (beta chain) was retrieved from a study of CXCR3-negative and CXCR3-positive naive CD8 T cells. Points from the study as a whole: CXCR3-positive naive cells carried more hydrophobic TRB CDR3s than CXCR3-negative naive cells did. Relative to memory CD8+ cells, whose diversity was much lower, both naive subsets had comparably high diversity. With surface CD5 comparable between naive subsets, TCR strength was estimated using properties derived from the TRB CDR3.

Carrying UMI labels, the TRB cDNA libraries were prepared through 5' RACE. From its re-call of the 5' RACE reads, TCRdb lists each CDR3 protein once, without DNA. The sample has approximately 90,000 distinct CDR3 sequences. Details on this clonotype: What it binds is not known.

The germline V gene has CDR1 MDHEN and CDR2 SYDVKM. This CDR3 has 15 amino acids. This clonotype was obtained from a human donor in good health. Some clones in this sample may be carry-over from other donors' samples. The rearrangement uses TRBV28 and TRBJ2-7; TCRdb gives TRBD1 as the D gene, but with no DNA this cannot be confirmed. The sequenced material came from naive CXCR3+ CD8+ T cells from blood. Subset given: CD45RO-CCR7+CD27+CD95- naive CD8+ T cells expressing CXCR3 (TNR3+). The CDR3 sequence is CASRLGTGGSYEQYF.